This T cell receptor (beta chain) was observed in a study of CD8 T cells in Susac syndrome. From germline, CDR1 is PRHDT and CDR2 FYEKMQ (reference sequence). Unmatched junction bases numbered 5, after V lost 4 bases and J lost 1 base. This CDR3 comprises 15 residues. With random hexamers, reverse transcription was performed on about 0.45 to 1 ug of RNA. TCR beta CDR3 was amplified by immunoSEQ covering 54 Vbeta and 13 Jbeta. TCRdb independently ran MiXCR on the immunoSEQ multiplex PCR reads; one entry per CDR3 protein. The sample includes 160,000 or so distinct CDR3 sequences, 95% of them seen just once.

This sequence joins TRBV13 and TRBJ2-5; the match to TRBD1 covers 8 bases. Sequenced material: CD4+ T cells from PBMCs. The sequence derives from a human donor with Susac syndrome. The CDR3 loop is CASSSPGTGQETQYF. CDR3 in DNA: TGTGCCAGCAGCTCCCCCGGGACAGGCCAAGAGACCCAGTACTTC.